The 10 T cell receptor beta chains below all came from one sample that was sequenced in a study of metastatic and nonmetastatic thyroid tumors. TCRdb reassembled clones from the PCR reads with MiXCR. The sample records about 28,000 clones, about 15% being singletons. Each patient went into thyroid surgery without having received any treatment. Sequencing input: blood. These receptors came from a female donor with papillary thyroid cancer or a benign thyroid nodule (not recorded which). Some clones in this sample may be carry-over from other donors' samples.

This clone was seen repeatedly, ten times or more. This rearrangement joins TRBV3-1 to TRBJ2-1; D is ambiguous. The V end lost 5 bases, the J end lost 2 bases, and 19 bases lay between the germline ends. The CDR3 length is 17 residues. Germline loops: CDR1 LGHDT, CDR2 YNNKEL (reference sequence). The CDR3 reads CASSSHVTLRTYNEQFF. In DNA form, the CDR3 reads TGTGCCAGCAGCTCCCATGTGACACTACGAACCTACAATGAGCAGTTCTTC.

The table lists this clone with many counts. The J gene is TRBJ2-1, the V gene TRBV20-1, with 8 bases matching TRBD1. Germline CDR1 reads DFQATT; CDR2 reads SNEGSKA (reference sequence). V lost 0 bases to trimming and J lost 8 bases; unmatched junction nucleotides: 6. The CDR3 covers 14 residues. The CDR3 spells CSARDGQGSDEQFF. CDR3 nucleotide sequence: TGCAGTGCTAGAGATGGACAGGGTTCCGATGAGCAGTTCTTC.

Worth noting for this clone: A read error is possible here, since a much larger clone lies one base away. CDR3 loop: CASSLTSGAPTDTQYF. The CDR3 nucleotides are TGTGCCAGCAGCTTAACCAGTGGGGCCCCCACAGATACGCAGTATTTT. V gene TRBV11-2 combines with J gene TRBJ2-3; D possibly corresponds to TRBD1 (5 bases). CDR3 length: 16 residues. Germline loops: CDR1 SGHAT, CDR2 FQNNGV. V dropped 2 bases and J dropped 2 bases, with 14 bases sitting between them.

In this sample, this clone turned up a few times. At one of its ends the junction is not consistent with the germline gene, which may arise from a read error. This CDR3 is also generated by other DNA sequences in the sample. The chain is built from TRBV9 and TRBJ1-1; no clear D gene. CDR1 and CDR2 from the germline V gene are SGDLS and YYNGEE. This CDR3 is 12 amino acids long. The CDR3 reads CASSGSNTEAFF. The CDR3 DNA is TGTGCCAGCAGCGGATCAAACACTGAGGCTTTCTTT.

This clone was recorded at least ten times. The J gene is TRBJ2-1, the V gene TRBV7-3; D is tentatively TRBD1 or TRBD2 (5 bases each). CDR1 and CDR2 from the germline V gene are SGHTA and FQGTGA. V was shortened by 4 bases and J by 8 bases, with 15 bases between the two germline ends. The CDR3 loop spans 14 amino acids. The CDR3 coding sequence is TGTGCCAGCAGCTCGACGGGACCTGGGGATGAGCAGTTCTTC. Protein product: CASSSTGPGDEQFF.

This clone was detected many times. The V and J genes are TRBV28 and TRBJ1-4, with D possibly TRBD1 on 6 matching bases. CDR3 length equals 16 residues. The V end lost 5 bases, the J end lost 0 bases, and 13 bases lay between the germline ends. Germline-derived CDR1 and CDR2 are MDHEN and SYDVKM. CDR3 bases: TGTGCCAGCAGTCTTTGGGACATTGCAACTAATGAAAAACTGTTTTTT. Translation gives CASSLWDIATNEKLFF.

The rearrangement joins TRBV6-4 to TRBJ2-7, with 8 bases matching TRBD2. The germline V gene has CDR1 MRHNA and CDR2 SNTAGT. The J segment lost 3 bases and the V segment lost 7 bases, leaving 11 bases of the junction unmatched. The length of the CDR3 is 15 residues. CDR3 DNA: TGTGCCAGCAAGCCCCCGGGACTAGGACACTACGAGCAGTACTTC. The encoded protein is CASKPPGLGHYEQYF.

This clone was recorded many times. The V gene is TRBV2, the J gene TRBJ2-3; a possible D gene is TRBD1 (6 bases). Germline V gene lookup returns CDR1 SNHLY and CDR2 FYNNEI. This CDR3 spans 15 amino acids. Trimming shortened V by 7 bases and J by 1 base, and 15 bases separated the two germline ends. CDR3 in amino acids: CASMTGLSGTDTQYF. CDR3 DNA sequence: TGTGCCAGCATGACAGGATTATCCGGCACAGATACGCAGTATTTT.

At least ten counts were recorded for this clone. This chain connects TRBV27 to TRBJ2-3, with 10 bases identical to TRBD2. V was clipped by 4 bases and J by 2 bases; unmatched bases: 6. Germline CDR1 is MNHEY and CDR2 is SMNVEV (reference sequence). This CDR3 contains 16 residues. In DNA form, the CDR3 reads TGTGCCAGCAGTTACTGGACTAGCGGATTCACAGATACGCAGTATTTT. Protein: CASSYWTSGFTDTQYF.

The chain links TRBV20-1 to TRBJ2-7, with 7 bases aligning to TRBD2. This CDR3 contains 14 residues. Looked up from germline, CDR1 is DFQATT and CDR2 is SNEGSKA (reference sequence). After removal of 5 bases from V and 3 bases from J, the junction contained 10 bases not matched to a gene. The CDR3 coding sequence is TGCAGTGCTCCCCATCCTAGCGGATACTACGAGCAGTACTTC. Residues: CSAPHPSGYYEQYF.